A selection of T cell receptor beta chains follows, all from one sample in a study of blood T cell repertoires in COVID-19. Method: immunoSEQ multiplex PCR; TCRdb's copy keeps in-frame clones and lacks some. The sample lists roughly 300,000 clones; roughly 79% were seen once. The material sequenced was peripheral blood. The receptors stem from a woman aged 60-75 years with active or convalescent COVID-19. Each CDR3 is given with its conserved first and last residue. A D gene is named only where the DNA matches it firmly. Some rows mark clone size as missing; the rest say once, few, many or name a class of expanded clone.

D: TRBD1; V: TRBV6-6; J: TRBJ1-5; size: -; DNA: TGTGCCAGCAGTTACTCGAACAGGGGGTCTCAGCCCCAGCATTTT; CDR3: CASSYSNRGSQPQHF
D: TRBD2; V: TRBV18; J: TRBJ2-5; size: -; DNA: TGTGCCAGCTCACCACCGGTAGCGGGGCTCCAAGAGACCCAGTACTTC; CDR3: CASSPPVAGLQETQYF
D: TRBD1; V: TRBV6-5; J: TRBJ2-3; size: -; DNA: TGTGCCAGCAGCGATACAGGGGGGCGGACAGATACGCAGTATTTT; CDR3: CASSDTGGRTDTQYF
D: -; V: TRBV4-1; J: TRBJ1-1; size: -; DNA: TGCGCCAGCAGCCAAGAGTGGTACCGGGAGATCACTGAAGCTTTCTTT; CDR3: CASSQEWYREITEAFF
D: TRBD1; V: TRBV7-3; J: TRBJ2-1; size: few; DNA: TGTGCCAGCAGCTTGACAGGGGCCTACAATGAGCAGTTCTTC; CDR3: CASSLTGAYNEQFF
D: -; V: TRBV4-2; J: TRBJ1-1; size: -; DNA: TGTGCCAGCAGCCGTCGAACGACAAGGCCAACCACTGAAGCTTTCTTT; CDR3: CASSRRTTRPTTEAFF
D: TRBD2; V: TRBV5-1; J: TRBJ2-5; size: -; DNA: TGCGCCAGCAGCCCCTCGGGAGCTAGCGGGGGGGAAGAGACCCAGTACTTC; CDR3: CASSPSGASGGEETQYF
D: -; V: TRBV5-6; J: TRBJ1-5; size: -; DNA: TGTGCCAGCAGCTTGGGGCAGGCCAATCAGCCCCAGCATTTT; CDR3: CASSLGQANQPQHF
D: -; V: TRBV5-6; J: TRBJ1-5; size: -; DNA: TGTGCCAGCAGCTTGGATAGGGGTCAGCCCCAGCATTTT; CDR3: CASSLDRGQPQHF
D: -; V: TRBV5-8; J: TRBJ2-7; size: -; DNA: TGTGCCAGCAGCCGTCAGGGCCTCGAGCAGTACTTC; CDR3: CASSRQGLEQYF
D: -; V: TRBV3-1/TRBV3-2; J: TRBJ2-3; size: once; DNA: TGTGCCAGCAGCCAATCCCAGGGAAGCACAGATACGCAGTATTTT; CDR3: CASSQSQGSTDTQYF
D: -; V: TRBV7-9; J: TRBJ1-2; size: -; DNA: TGTGCCAGCAGCCCCTATGAAGAGAGGGCTGGCTACACCTTC; CDR3: CASSPYEERAGYTF
D: -; V: TRBV10-2; J: TRBJ2-2; size: once; DNA: TGCGCCAGCAGTGAGTCAGGGGGCGGGGGGACCGGGGAGCTGTTTTTT; CDR3: CASSESGGGGTGELFF
D: -; V: TRBV10-3; J: TRBJ2-7; size: -; DNA: TGTGCCATCAGTGAGTGGCCGGTCGCTAGCTCCTACGAGCAGTACTTC; CDR3: CAISEWPVASSYEQYF
D: -; V: TRBV5-1; J: TRBJ2-7; size: -; DNA: TGCGCCAGCAGCTTGACTAGCCCCGACGAGCAGTACTTC; CDR3: CASSLTSPDEQYF
D: -; V: TRBV2; J: TRBJ2-7; size: -; DNA: TGTGCCAGCAGTGAAGGGAGGGTTACCGAGCAGTACTTC; CDR3: CASSEGRVTEQYF
D: -; V: TRBV29-1; J: TRBJ1-2; size: few; DNA: TGCAGCGTTGAGGGGGGGCTGGGCTATGGCTACACCTTC; CDR3: CSVEGGLGYGYTF
D: TRBD1; V: TRBV5-1; J: TRBJ2-3; size: once; DNA: TGCGCCAGCAGCTTGGCCCCTCCAACAGGGGTGGGGACAGATACGCAGTATTTT; CDR3: CASSLAPPTGVGTDTQYF
D: TRBD1; V: TRBV4-2; J: TRBJ1-1; size: -; DNA: TGTGCCAGCAGCCAGACAGGGGGACCGGACAGTGAAGCTTTCTTT; CDR3: CASSQTGGPDSEAFF
D: -; V: TRBV5-1; J: TRBJ2-5; size: -; DNA: TGCGCCAGCAGCCCTGACACCAAAGAGACCCAGTACTTC; CDR3: CASSPDTKETQYF
D: -; V: TRBV7-2; J: TRBJ2-7; size: -; DNA: TGTGCCAGCAGCTGGGGACTGTCTTCCTACGAGCAGTACTTC; CDR3: CASSWGLSSYEQYF
D: TRBD2; V: TRBV10-2; J: TRBJ2-7; size: -; DNA: TGCGCCAGCAGACCGTTGACTAGCGGGGAGTACGAGCAGTACTTC; CDR3: CASRPLTSGEYEQYF
D: TRBD2; V: TRBV19; J: TRBJ2-1; size: few; DNA: TGTGCCAGTAGGGACCGGGGGGGCCCCTACAATGAGCAGTTCTTC; CDR3: CASRDRGGPYNEQFF
D: -; V: TRBV7-3; J: TRBJ2-7; size: -; DNA: TGTGCCAGCAGCTTTTCCCTTTCCGGGAACGAGCAGTACTTC; CDR3: CASSFSLSGNEQYF